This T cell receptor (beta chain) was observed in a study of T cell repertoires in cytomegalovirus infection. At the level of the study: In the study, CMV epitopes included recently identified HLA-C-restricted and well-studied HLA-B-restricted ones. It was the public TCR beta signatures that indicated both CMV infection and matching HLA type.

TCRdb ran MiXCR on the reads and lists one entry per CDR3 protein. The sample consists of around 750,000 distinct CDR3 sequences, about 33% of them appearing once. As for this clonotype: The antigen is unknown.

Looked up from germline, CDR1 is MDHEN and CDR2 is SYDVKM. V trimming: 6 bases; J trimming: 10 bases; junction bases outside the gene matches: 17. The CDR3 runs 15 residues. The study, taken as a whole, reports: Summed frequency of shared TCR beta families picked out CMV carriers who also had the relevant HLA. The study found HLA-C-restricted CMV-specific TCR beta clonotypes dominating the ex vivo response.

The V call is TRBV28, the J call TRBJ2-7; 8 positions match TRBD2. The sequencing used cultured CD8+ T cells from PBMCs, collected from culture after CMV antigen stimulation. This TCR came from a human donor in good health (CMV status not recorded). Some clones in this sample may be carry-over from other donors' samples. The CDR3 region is CASSPADGGANFQYV. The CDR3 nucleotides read TGTGCCAGCAGCCCCGCGGACGGGGGGGCTAATTTTCAGTACGTC.